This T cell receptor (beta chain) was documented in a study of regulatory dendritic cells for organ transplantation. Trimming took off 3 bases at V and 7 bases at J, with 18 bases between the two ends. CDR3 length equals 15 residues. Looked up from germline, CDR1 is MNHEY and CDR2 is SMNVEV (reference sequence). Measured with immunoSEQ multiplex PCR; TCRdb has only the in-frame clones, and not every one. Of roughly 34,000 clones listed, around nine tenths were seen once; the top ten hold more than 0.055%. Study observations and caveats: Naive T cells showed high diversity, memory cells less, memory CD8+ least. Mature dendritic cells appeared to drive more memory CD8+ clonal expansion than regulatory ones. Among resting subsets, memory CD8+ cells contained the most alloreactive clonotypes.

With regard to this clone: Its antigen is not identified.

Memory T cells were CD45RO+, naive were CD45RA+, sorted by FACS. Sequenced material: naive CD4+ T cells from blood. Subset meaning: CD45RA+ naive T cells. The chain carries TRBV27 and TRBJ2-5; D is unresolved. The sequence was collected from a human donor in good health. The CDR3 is CASSFSVRGRGTQYF. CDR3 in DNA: TGTGCCAGCAGTTTTTCGGTGCGTGGCAGAGGGACCCAGTACTTC.